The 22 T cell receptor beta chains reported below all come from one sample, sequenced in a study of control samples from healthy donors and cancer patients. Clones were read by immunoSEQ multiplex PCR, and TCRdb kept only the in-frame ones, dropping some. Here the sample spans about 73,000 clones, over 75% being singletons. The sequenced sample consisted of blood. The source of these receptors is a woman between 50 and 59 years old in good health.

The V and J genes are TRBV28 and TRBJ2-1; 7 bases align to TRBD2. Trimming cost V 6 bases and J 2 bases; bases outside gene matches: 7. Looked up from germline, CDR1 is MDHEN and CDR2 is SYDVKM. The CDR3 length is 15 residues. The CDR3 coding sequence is TGTGCCAGCAGCCGCGGGGGTAGTGCCTACAATGAGCAGTTCTTC. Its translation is CASSRGGSAYNEQFF. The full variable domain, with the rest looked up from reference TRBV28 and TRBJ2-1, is DVKVTQSSRYLVKRTGEKVFLECVQDMDHENMFWYRQDPGLGLRLIYFSYDVKMKEKGDIPEGYSVSREKKERFSLILESASTNQTSMYLCASSRGGSAYNEQFFGPGTRLTVL.

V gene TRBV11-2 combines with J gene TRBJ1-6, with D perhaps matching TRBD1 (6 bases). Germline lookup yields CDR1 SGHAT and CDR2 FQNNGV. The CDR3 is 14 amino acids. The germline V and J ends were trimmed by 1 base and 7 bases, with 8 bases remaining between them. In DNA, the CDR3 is TGTGCCAGCAGCTTAGGGGGGCGCAATTCACCCCTCCACTTT. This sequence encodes CASSLGGRNSPLHF. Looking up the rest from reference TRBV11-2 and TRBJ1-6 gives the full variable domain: EAGVAQSPRYKIIEKRQSVAFWCNPISGHATLYWYQQILGQGPKLLIQFQNNGVVDDSQLPKDRFSAERLKGVDSTLKIQPAKLEDSAVYLCASSLGGRNSPLHFGNGTRLTVT.

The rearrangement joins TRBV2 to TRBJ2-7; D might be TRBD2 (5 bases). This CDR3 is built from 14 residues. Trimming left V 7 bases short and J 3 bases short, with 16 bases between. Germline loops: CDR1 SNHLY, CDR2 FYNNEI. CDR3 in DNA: TGTGCCAGCATCGGTCGGGGAAGCGGCTACGAGCAGTACTTC. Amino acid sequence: CASIGRGSGYEQYF.

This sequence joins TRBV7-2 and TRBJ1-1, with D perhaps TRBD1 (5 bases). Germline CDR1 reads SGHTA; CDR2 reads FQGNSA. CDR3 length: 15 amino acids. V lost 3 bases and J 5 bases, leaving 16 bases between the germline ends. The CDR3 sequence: CASSLDLFGGTEAFF. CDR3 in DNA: TGTGCCAGCAGCTTGGATCTATTCGGGGGGACTGAAGCTTTCTTT. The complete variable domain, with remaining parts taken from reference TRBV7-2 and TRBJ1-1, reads GAGVSQSPSNKVTEKGKDVELRCDPISGHTALYWYRQSLGQGLEFLIYFQGNSAPDKSGLPSDRFSAERTGGSVSTLTIQRTQQEDSAVYLCASSLDLFGGTEAFFGQGTRLTVV.

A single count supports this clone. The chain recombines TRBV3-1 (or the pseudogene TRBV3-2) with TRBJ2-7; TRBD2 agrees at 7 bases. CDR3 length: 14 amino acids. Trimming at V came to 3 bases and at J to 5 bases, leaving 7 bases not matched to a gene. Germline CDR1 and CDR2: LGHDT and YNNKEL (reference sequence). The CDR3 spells CASSHGLGSHEQYF. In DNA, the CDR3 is TGTGCCAGCAGCCACGGACTAGGGTCCCACGAGCAGTACTTC.

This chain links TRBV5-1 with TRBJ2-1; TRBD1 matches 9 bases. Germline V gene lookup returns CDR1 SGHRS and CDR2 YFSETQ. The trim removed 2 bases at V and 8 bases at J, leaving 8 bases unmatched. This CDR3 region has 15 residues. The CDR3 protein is CASSLRTGEYDEQFF. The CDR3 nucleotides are TGCGCCAGCAGCTTAAGGACAGGGGAGTATGATGAGCAGTTCTTC.

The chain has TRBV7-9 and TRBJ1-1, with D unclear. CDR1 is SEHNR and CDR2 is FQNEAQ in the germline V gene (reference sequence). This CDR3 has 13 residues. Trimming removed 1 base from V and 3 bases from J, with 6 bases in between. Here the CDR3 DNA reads TGTGCCAGCAGCTTAGGCGTGTACACTGAAGCTTTCTTT. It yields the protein CASSLGVYTEAFF.

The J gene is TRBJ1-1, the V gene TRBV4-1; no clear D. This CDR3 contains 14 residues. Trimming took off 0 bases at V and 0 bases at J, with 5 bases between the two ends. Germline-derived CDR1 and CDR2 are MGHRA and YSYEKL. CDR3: CASSQDWVNTEAFF. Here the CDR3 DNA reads TGCGCCAGCAGCCAAGACTGGGTGAACACTGAAGCTTTCTTT.

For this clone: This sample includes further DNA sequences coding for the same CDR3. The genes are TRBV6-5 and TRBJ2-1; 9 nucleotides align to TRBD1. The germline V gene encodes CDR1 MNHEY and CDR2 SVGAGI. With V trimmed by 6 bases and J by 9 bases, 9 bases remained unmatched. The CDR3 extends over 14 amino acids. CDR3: CASSFGQGLVEQFF. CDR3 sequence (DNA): TGTGCCAGCAGCTTCGGACAGGGGCTTGTTGAGCAGTTCTTC.

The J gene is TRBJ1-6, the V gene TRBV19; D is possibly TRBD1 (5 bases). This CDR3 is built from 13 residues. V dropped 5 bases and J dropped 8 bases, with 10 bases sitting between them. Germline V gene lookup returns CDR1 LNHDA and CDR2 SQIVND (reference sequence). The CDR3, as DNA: TGTGCCAGTAGTGAACAGGCGGATTCACCCCTCCACTTT. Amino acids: CASSEQADSPLHF. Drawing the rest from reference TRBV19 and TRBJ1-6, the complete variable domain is DGGITQSPKYLFRKEGQNVTLSCEQNLNHDAMYWYRQDPGQGLRLIYYSQIVNDFQKGDIAEGYSVSREKKESFPLTVTSAQKNPTAFYLCASSEQADSPLHFGNGTRLTVT.

Here the CDR3 DNA reads TGTGCCAGCAGCAATGCAGAGAACACTGAAGCTTTCTTT. Translating it yields CASSNAENTEAFF. This rearrangement joins TRBV21-1 to TRBJ1-1; TRBD1, the D gene given by the table, was not confirmed from the DNA. TRBV21-1 is assigned pseudogene status. CDR3 length: 13 residues.

DNA for the CDR3: TGTGCCAGCAGTTCCACCTCGACAGGTTGGAATTCACCCCTCCACTTT. Protein: CASSSTSTGWNSPLHF. The chain has TRBV27 and TRBJ1-6; possibly TRBD1 for D (6 bases). V lost 4 bases, J lost 7 bases, and 17 bases lay in between. Germline V gene data show CDR1 as MNHEY and CDR2 as SMNVEV (reference sequence). This CDR3 has 16 residues.

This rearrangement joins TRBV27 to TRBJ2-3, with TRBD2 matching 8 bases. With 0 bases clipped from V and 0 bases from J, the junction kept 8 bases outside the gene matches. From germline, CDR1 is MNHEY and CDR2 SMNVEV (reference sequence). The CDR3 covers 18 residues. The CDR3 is CASSLSSGIPLSTDTQYF. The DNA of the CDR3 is TGTGCCAGCAGTTTATCTAGCGGGATACCATTAAGCACAGATACGCAGTATTTT.

The CDR3 region has the DNA TGTGCCAGCAGTTACACAGAGGGCAATCAGCCCCAGCATTTT. Protein sequence: CASSYTEGNQPQHF. The V gene is TRBV6-6, the J gene TRBJ1-5, with unresolved D. Germline CDR1 reads MNHNY; CDR2 reads SVGAGI (reference sequence). This CDR3 is built from 14 residues. V lost 2 bases and J lost 2, with 7 bases in between.

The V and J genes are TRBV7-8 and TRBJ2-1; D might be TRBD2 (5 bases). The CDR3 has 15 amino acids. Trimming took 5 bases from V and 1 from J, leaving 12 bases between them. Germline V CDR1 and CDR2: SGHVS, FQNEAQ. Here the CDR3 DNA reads TGTGCCAGCAGCCCGACACTAGGATCCTACAATGAGCAGTTCTTC. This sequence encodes CASSPTLGSYNEQFF.

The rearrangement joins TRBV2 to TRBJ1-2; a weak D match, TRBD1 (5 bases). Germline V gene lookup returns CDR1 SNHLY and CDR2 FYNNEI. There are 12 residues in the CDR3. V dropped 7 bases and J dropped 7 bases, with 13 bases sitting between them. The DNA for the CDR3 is TGTGCCAGCACGGCTCCGAGGGGTGGCTACACCTTC. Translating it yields CASTAPRGGYTF. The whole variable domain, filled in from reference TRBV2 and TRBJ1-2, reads EPEVTQTPSHQVTQMGQEVILRCVPISNHLYFYWYRQILGQKVEFLVSFYNNEISEKSEIFDDQFSVERPDGSNFTLKIRSTKLEDSAMYFCASTAPRGGYTFGSGTRLTVV.

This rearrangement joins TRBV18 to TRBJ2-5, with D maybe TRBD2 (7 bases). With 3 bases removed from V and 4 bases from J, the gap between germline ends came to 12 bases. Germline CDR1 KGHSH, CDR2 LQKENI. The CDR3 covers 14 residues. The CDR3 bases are TGTGCCAGCTCACCGGTCGGGGGGCTAGAGACCCAGTACTTC. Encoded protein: CASSPVGGLETQYF.

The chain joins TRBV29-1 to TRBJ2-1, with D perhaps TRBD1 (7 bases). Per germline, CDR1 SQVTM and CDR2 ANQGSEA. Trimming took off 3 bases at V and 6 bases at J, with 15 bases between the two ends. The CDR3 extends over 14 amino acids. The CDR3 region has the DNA TGCAGCGTTGATAAGGCCCAGGGGGGCAATGAGCAGTTCTTC. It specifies CSVDKAQGGNEQFF.

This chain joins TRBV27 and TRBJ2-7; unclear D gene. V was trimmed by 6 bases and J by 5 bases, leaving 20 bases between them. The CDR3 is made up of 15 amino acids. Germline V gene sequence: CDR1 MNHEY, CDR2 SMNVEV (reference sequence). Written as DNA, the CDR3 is TGTGCCAGCAGCCGAATAGACTCTCCTGGCAACGAGCAGTACTTC. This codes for CASSRIDSPGNEQYF.

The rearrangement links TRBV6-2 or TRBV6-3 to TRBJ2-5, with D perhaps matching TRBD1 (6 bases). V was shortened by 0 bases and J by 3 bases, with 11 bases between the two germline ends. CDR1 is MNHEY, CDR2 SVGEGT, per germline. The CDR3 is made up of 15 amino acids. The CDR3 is CASSYSTAGEETQYF. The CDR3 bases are TGTGCCAGCAGTTACTCGACGGCAGGGGAAGAGACCCAGTACTTC.

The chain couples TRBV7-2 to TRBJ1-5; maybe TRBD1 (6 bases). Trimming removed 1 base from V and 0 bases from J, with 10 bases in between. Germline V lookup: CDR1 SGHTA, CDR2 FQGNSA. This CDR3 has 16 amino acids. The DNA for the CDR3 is TGTGCCAGCAGCTTAGGGCAGGGGTATAGCAATCAGCCCCAGCATTTT. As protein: CASSLGQGYSNQPQHF.

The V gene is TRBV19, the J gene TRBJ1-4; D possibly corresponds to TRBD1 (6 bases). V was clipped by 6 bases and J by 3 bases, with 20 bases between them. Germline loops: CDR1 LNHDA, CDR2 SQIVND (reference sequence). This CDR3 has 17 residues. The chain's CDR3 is CASRPDRRLQANEKLFF. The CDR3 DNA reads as TGTGCCAGTAGGCCCGACAGGCGACTTCAAGCTAATGAAAAACTGTTTTTT. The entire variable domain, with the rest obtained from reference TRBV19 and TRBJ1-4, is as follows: DGGITQSPKYLFRKEGQNVTLSCEQNLNHDAMYWYRQDPGQGLRLIYYSQIVNDFQKGDIAEGYSVSREKKESFPLTVTSAQKNPTAFYLCASRPDRRLQANEKLFFGSGTQLSVL.